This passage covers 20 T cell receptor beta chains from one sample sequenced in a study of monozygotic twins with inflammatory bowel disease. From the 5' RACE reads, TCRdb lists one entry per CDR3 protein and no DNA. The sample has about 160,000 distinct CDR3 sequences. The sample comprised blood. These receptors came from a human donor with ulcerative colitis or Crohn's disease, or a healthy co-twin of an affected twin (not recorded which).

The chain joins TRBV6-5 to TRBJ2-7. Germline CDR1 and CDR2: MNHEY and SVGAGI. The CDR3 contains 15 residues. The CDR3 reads CASSHPTGDTYEQYF.

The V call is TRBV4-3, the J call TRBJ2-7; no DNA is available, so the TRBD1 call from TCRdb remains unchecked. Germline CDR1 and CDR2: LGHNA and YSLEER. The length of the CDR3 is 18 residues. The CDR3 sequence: CASSQEGTDRGFSYEQYF.

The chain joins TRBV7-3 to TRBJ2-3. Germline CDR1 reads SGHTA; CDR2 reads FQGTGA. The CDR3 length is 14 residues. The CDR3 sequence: CASAESTLDYTQYF.

The CDR3 here is CASSRGGSAGYTF. The rearrangement uses TRBV25-1 and TRBJ1-2; no DNA is available, so the TRBD1 call from TCRdb remains unchecked. The CDR3 has 13 residues. The germline V gene encodes CDR1 MGHDK and CDR2 SYGVNS.

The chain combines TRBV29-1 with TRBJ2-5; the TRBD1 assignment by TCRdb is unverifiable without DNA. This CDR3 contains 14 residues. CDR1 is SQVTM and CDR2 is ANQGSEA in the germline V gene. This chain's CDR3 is CSANGGQGKETQYF.

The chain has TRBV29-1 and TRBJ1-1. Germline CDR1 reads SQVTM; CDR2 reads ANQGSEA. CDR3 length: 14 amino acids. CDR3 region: CSVGIGTANTEAFF.

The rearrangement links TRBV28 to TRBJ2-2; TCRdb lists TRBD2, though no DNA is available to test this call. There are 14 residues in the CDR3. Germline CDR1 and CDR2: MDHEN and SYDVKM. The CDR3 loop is CACMSSGPTGELFF.

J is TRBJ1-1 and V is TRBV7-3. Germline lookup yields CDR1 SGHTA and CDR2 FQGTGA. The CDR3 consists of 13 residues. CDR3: CASSSRANTEAFF.

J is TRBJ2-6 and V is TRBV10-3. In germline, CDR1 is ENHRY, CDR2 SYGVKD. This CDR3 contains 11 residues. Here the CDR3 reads CAAKGANVLTF.

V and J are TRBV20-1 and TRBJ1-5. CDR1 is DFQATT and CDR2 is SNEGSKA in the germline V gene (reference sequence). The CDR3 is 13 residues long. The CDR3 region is CSASERNNQPQHF.

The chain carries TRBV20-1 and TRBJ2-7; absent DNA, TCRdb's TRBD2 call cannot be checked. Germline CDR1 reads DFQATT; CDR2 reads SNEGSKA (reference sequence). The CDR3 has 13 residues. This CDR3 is CSARGLAGYEQYF.

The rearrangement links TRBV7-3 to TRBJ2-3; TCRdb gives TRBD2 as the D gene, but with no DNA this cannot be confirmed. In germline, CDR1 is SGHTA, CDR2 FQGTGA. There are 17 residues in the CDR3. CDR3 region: CASSSLPRADSTDTQYF.

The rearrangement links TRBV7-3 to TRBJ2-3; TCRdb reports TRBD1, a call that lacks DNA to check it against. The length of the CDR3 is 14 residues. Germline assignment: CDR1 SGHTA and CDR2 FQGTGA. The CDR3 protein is CASSDRGYTDTQYF.

CDR3 amino acids: CASSSGLARETQYF. V is TRBV7-9 and J is TRBJ2-5; TCRdb returns TRBD2, unconfirmable since there is no DNA. Germline-derived CDR1 and CDR2 are SEHNR and FQNEAQ (reference sequence). CDR3 length: 14 amino acids.

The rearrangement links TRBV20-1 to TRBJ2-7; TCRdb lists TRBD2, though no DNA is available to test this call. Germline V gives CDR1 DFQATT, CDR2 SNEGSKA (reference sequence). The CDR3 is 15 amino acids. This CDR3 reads CSARDPGGRHYEQYF.

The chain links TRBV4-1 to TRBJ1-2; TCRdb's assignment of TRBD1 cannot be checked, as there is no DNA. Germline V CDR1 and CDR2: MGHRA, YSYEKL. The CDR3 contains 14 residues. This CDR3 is CASSQVVGGHGYTF.

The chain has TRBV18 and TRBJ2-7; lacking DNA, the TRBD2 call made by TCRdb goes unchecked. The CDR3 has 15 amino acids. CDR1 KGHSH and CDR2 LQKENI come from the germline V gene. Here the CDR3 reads CASSQSGTTAYEQYF.

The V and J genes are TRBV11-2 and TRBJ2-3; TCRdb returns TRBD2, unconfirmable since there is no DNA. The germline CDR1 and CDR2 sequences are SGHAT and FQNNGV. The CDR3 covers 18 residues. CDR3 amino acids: CASSPPRGRARYTDTQYF.

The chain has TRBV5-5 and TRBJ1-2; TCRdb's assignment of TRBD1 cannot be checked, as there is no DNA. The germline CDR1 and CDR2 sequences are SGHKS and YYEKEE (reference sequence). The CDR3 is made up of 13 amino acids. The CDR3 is CASIPDRAYGYTF.

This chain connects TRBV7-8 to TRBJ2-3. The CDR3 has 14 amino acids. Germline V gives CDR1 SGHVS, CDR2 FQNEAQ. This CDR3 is CASSLARVSDTQYF.